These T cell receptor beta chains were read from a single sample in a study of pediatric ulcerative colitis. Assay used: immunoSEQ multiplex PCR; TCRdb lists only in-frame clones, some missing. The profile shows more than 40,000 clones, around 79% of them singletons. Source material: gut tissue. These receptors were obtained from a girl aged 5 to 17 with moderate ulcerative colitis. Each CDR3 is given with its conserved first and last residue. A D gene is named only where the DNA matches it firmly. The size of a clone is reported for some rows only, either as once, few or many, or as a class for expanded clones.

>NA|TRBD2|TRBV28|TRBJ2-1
TGTGCCAGCAGGGATCAAACCGGGACTAGAATTCTAAATGAGCAGTTCTTC
CASRDQTGTRILNEQFF
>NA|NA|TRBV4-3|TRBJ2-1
TGCGCCAGCAGCCACCGACTCTCCTCCTACAATGAGCAGTTCTTC
CASSHRLSSYNEQFF
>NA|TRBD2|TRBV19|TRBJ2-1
TGTGCCAGTACCCCGGGACTAGCGGGGCTTTACTCCTACAATGAGCAGTTCTTC
CASTPGLAGLYSYNEQFF
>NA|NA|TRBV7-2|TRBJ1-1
TGTGCCAGCAGCTTCCCTCCGGGACAGAACACTGAAGCTTTCTTT
CASSFPPGQNTEAFF
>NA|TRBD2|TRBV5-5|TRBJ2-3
TGTGCCAGCAGCTTGGCACCGGGACTAGGCACAGATACGCAGTATTTT
CASSLAPGLGTDTQYF
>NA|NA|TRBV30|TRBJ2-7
TGTGCTGTGAGAAGCGAGCAGTACTTC
CAVRSEQYF
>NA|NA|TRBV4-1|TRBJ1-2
TGCGCCAGCAGCCAAGACCTTAACACTAAACTCGGGCCTCTGGGCTACACCTTC
CASSQDLNTKLGPLGYTF
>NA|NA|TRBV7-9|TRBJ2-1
TGTGCCAGCAGCTTAGTTATCCGAGAGAACTCCTACAATGAGCAGTTCTTC
CASSLVIRENSYNEQFF
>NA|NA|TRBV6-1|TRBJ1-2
TGTGCCAGCAGTGACCATGGTGGCTACACCTTC
CASSDHGGYTF
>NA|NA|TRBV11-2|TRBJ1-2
TGTGCCAGCAGTCACCCCCGAACCCAAGGCGGCTACACCTTC
CASSHPRTQGGYTF
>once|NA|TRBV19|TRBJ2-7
TGTGCCAGTAGTATTCGGGACTACGAGCAGTACTTC
CASSIRDYEQYF
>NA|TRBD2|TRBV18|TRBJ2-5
TGTGCCAGCTCCCGGGGGGTAACTGCGGAGAGCCAGTACTTC
CASSRGVTAESQYF
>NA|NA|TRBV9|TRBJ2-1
TGTGCCAGCAGCGTAGGGCGGCTAGGGCTTGGTAATGAGCAGTTCTTC
CASSVGRLGLGNEQFF
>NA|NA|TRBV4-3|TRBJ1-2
TGCGCCAGCAGCCAATCAGGGGAAGACCACTATGGCTACACCTTC
CASSQSGEDHYGYTF
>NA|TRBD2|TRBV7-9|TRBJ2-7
TGTGCCAGCAGCCGGTTTAGCGGGGGGGCCTGGGAGCAGTACTTC
CASSRFSGGAWEQYF
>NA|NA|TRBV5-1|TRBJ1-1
TGCGCCAGCAGCAAACGCTCGGGGGAAAACACTGAAGCTTTCTTT
CASSKRSGENTEAFF
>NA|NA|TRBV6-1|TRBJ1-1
TGTGCCAGCAGTGATCAATCGGACACTGAAGCTTTCTTT
CASSDQSDTEAFF
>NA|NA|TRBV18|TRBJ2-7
TGTGCCAGCTCAGAGGGTGGTAGGAGCCTTTACGAGCAGTACTTC
CASSEGGRSLYEQYF
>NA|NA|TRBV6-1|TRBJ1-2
TGTGCCAGCAGAGCACGACAGTTAGGGGACTATGGCTACACCTTC
CASRARQLGDYGYTF
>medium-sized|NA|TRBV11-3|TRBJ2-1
TGTGCCAGCAGCTTAGATAGGACATCTGCCTATGAGCAGTTCTTC
CASSLDRTSAYEQFF
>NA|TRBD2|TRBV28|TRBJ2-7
TGTGCCAGCAGTTTGGGACTAGCGAAAGCCTACGAGCAGTACTTC
CASSLGLAKAYEQYF
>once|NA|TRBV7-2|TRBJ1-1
TGTGCCAGCAGCTTAGTGACCTGGGACGGAGCTTTCTTT
CASSLVTWDGAFF
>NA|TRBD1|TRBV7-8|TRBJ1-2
TGTGCCAGCAGCTTCGGGACAGGGGGCTATGGCTACACCTTC
CASSFGTGGYGYTF
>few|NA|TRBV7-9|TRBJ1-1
TGTGCCAGCAGCCTAGGGGAGGTGGAAGCTTTCTTT
CASSLGEVEAFF
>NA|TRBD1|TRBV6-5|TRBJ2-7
TGTGCCAGCAGTTACCCACAGGGGCGCGAGCAGTACTTC
CASSYPQGREQYF
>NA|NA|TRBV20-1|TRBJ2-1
TGCAGTGCTCGTCTCGATGAGCAGTTCTTC
CSARLDEQFF
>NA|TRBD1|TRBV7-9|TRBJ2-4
TGTGCCAGCAGCTTAGATTATTGGACAGGTGGTTTTTTCCTATTCATTCAGTACTTC
CASSLDYWTGGFFLFIQYF
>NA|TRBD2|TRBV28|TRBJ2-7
TGTGCCTCCGGGACTAGCGGCGATTTCCCTCGCGAGCAGTACTTC
CASGTSGDFPREQYF
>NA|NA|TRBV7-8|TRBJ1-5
TGTGCCAGCAGCCCATTACAGGGAGAAATGGGCAATCAGCCCCAGCATTTT
CASSPLQGEMGNQPQHF
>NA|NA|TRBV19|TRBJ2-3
TGTGCCAGTAGCCAGGAGGGGGGGGATACGCAGTATTTT
CASSQEGGDTQYF
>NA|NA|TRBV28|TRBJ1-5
TGTGCCAGCAGCTTCCAAAGCGGCTGGCAGCCCCAGCATTTT
CASSFQSGWQPQHF
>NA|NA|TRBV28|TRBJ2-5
TGTGCCAGCAGTTTCGCAGGGAGGGAGACCCAGTACTTC
CASSFAGRETQYF
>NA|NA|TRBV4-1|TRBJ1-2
TGCGCCAGCAGCCAAGTCTACATACGGAACTATGGCTACACCTTC
CASSQVYIRNYGYTF
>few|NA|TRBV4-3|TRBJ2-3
TGCGCCAGCAGCCAAGGGTGGCAGAAAGAGGATACGCAGTATTTT
CASSQGWQKEDTQYF
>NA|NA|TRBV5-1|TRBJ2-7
TGCGCCAGCAGCTTATGGACTTACCCCTACGAGCAGTACTTC
CASSLWTYPYEQYF
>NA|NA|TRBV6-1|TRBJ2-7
TGTGCCAGCAGTGTATTATTCTACGAGCAGTACTTC
CASSVLFYEQYF